This record concerns one T cell receptor (beta chain) sequence. What it recognizes is unknown. These data originate in a study of blood T cells in healthy people across ages. Whole-study results and caveats: Samples with more naive T cells showed higher observed beta diversity. Researchers judged that diversity estimates from one million T cells fell short of true values.

The CDR3 is 16 residues long. Germline-derived CDR1 and CDR2 are LGHNT and FRNRAP. Trimming shortened V by 0 bases and J by 3 bases, and 15 bases separated the two germline ends. A second about 7 to 11 cycle PCR used barcoded and J-beta primers. TCRdb ran MiXCR on the 5' RACE reads and lists one entry per CDR3 protein. The sample contains approximately 1.5 million distinct CDR3 sequences, about 31% of which appear only once. The sequenced sample was blood. The gene calls are TRBV12-5 and TRBJ2-7; TRBD1 or TRBD2 may be the D gene (7 bases each). The TCR was taken from a woman aged 30 to 39 in good health. CDR3 in amino acids: CASGLVAGQRVYEQYF. As DNA, the CDR3 is TGTGCTAGTGGTTTGGTAGCGGGACAGCGAGTCTACGAGCAGTACTTC.